This T cell receptor beta chain was profiled in a study of Tregs in tolerant kidney transplant recipients. General study findings and limits: Validation in larger populations is needed because few patients were studied.

Profiling relied on immunoSEQ multiplex PCR, and the TCRdb table lists in-frame clones only, not all of them. The sample records under 100,000 clones, approximately 90% being singletons. A word on this clone: Its target is not known.

Germline CDR1 and CDR2: PRHDT and FYEKMQ (reference sequence). V lost 5 bases and J lost 2, with 15 bases in between. The CDR3 is 15 amino acids. The rearrangement links TRBV13 to TRBJ2-5; weak D call: TRBD2 (5 bases). This clonotype originated in a human donor in good health. Sequenced input: CD8+ T cells from blood. CDR3 DNA: TGTGCCAGCAGCCATTTGGCAACGGGGCAAGAGACCCAGTACTTC. It encodes CASSHLATGQETQYF.